The 20 T cell receptor beta chains listed next were all sequenced from one sample in a study of human T cells and chemical hapten exposure. Time point meaning: pre-sensitization, week 0. Treatment here: therapeutic diphenylcyclopropenone sensitization with weekly scalp DPC. TCRdb analysed the RACE reads with MiXCR anew, one entry per CDR3 protein. The sample contains approximately 260,000 distinct CDR3 sequences, 7% to 10% of which appear only once. Sequenced here: whole blood, sampled in connection with sensitization to the hapten diphenylcyclopropenone (DPC). The receptors shown here come from a middle-aged woman with alopecia areata. Some clones in this sample may be carry-over from other donors' samples.

The J gene is TRBJ2-2, the V gene TRBV20-1; the D is unclear. Germline CDR1 is DFQATT and CDR2 is SNEGSKA (reference sequence). CDR3 size: 13 residues. Trimming left V 4 bases short and J 0 bases short, with 6 bases between. CDR3 DNA sequence: TGCAGTGCTAACCCGCCGAACACCGGGGAGCTGTTTTTT. This translates into CSANPPNTGELFF.

This chain uses TRBV5-1 with TRBJ2-7, with D possibly being TRBD1 (6 bases). CDR1 and CDR2 from the germline V gene are SGHRS and YFSETQ. This CDR3 region has 14 residues. V was pared by 7 bases and J by 2 bases, with 16 bases between. As DNA, the CDR3 is TGCGCCAGCCAGGGACAACCGTCAGCCTACGAGCAGTACTTC. Protein product: CASQGQPSAYEQYF.

The sample holds a few counts of this clonotype. V and J are TRBV2 and TRBJ2-2, with 12 positions matching TRBD2. The ends lost 6 bases at V and 7 bases at J; junction bases unmatched: 9. Germline lookup yields CDR1 SNHLY and CDR2 FYNNEI. The CDR3 loop spans 16 amino acids. CDR3 in DNA: TGTGCCAGCAGCCTAGCGGGAGGGCCTGGGATCGGGGAGCTGTTTTTT. Translating gives CASSLAGGPGIGELFF.

This clonotype has a handful of counts. The rearrangement joins TRBV20-1 to TRBJ2-3; D is perhaps TRBD1 (5 bases). V lost 4 bases, J lost 8 bases, and 13 bases lay in between. The V gene's germline CDR1 is DFQATT and CDR2 SNEGSKA (reference sequence). The CDR3 is made up of 12 amino acids. CDR3 region: CSANPSRVTQYF. The CDR3 DNA sequence: TGCAGTGCTAACCCGTCCAGGGTTACGCAGTATTTT.

The chain is built from TRBV5-1 and TRBJ2-1, with TRBD1 matching 9 bases. V was clipped by 3 bases and J by 8 bases; unmatched bases: 3. The CDR3 consists of 13 residues. In germline, CDR1 is SGHRS, CDR2 YFSETQ. The CDR3 bases are TGCGCCAGCAGCTACAGGGGGCAGGATGAGCAGTTCTTC. It yields the protein CASSYRGQDEQFF.

V usage is TRBV12-3 or TRBV12-4 and J usage is TRBJ2-2; the D gene is possibly TRBD1 (6 bases). The CDR3 sequence is 14 residues long. Deletions cut 4 bases from V and 4 bases from J, with 10 bases between. DNA of the CDR3: TGTGCCAGCAGTTATCAGGGGCCCACCGGGGAGCTGTTTTTT. Translated: CASSYQGPTGELFF.

In its sample, this clonotype was seen a few times. CDR3 coding DNA: TGTGCCACCAGCCCAACACCATCAACCACCCATTATGGCTACACCTTC. It is translated as CATSPTPSTTHYGYTF. This sequence joins TRBV24-1 and TRBJ1-2; no clear D. Germline V gene lookup returns CDR1 KGHDR and CDR2 SFDVKD. CDR3 size: 16 residues. V shed 7 bases and J shed 5 bases, with 22 bases lying between them.

The chain recombines TRBV6-2 or TRBV6-3 with TRBJ2-1, with 13 bases that match TRBD2. The V and J ends lost 8 bases and 2 bases, in that order; junction bases with no gene match: 30. Germline V lookup: CDR1 MNHEY, CDR2 SVGEGT. There are 24 residues in the CDR3. CDR3 DNA sequence: TGTGCCAGCCGAGGACCTCGCTCACAAGACGGGACTAGCGGGGAGCGGGGGACCTACAATGAGCAGTTCTTC. Its translation: CASRGPRSQDGTSGERGTYNEQFF.

This clonotype was counted only a few times. The V gene is TRBV30, the J gene TRBJ2-2, with D maybe TRBD2 (6 bases). The CDR3 is 16 residues long. CDR1 is GTSNPN, CDR2 SVGIG, per germline (reference sequence). V was shortened by 1 base and J by 4 bases, with 16 bases between the two germline ends. In DNA, the CDR3 is TGTGCCTGGAGTGCGTGGAGTGGGAGGACCACCGGGGAGCTGTTTTTT. It is translated as CAWSAWSGRTTGELFF.

CDR3 sequence (DNA): TGCAGTGCTAGAGTGGCTAGCGGATACACCGGGGAGCTGTTTTTT. It codes for CSARVASGYTGELFF. The rearrangement uses TRBV20-1 and TRBJ2-2; 7 positions agree with TRBD2. This CDR3 is built from 15 residues. Germline-derived CDR1 and CDR2 are DFQATT and SNEGSKA (reference sequence). The J segment lost 3 bases and the V segment lost 1 base, leaving 5 bases of the junction unmatched.

The CDR3 DNA reads TGTGCCTGGAGTCCCCAACGGGAGACCCAGTACTTC. Protein sequence: CAWSPQRETQYF. The gene calls are TRBV30 and TRBJ2-5; D call uncertain. The V end was cut by 2 bases, the J end by 5 bases, with 9 bases between. The CDR3 has 12 residues. Germline-derived CDR1 and CDR2 are GTSNPN and SVGIG (reference sequence).

The chain is built from TRBV7-6 and TRBJ2-1, with 13 bases lining up with TRBD2. Trimming cost V 5 bases and J 2 bases; bases outside gene matches: 6. The CDR3 is 17 residues long. CDR1 and CDR2 from the germline V gene are SGHVS and FNYEAQ. The CDR3 nucleotides read TGTGCCAGCAGCCCGGGACTAGCGGGAAATCCCTACAATGAGCAGTTCTTC. Translation gives CASSPGLAGNPYNEQFF.

Only a few counts were recorded for this clonotype. DNA of the CDR3: TGCGCCAGCAGCCCCCAAGCGGGAAGTAACTATGGCTACACCTTC. Its translation: CASSPQAGSNYGYTF. This chain links TRBV4-3 with TRBJ1-2; D remains ambiguous. CDR1 is LGHNA and CDR2 is YSLEER in the germline V gene. The CDR3 is 15 amino acids. The V and J ends lost 4 bases and 1 base respectively, with 13 bases between them.

This clonotype has just a few counts. The rearrangement uses TRBV6-5 and TRBJ2-7, with unresolved D. Germline V gene data show CDR1 as MNHEY and CDR2 as SVGAGI. V lost 5 bases, J lost 0 bases, and 11 bases lay in between. The CDR3 extends over 14 amino acids. CDR3 coding DNA: TGTGCCAGCAGTCTACAGATTAGCTCCTACGAGCAGTACTTC. Its protein is CASSLQISSYEQYF.

The rearrangement joins TRBV27 to TRBJ2-7, with 7 nucleotides matching TRBD2. The ends lost 1 base at V and 6 bases at J; junction bases unmatched: 9. Germline V gene lookup returns CDR1 MNHEY and CDR2 SMNVEV (reference sequence). The length of the CDR3 is 15 residues. DNA of the CDR3: TGTGCCAGCAGTTTATACGGCGGGAGAGGTCGCGAGCAGTACTTC. Its protein product is CASSLYGGRGREQYF.

This clonotype was seen just once. This chain connects TRBV3-1 to TRBJ2-7; 10 nucleotides agree with TRBD2. J gave up 5 bases and V 1 base, and 2 bases lay outside the gene matches. The CDR3 spans 14 residues. The germline CDR1 and CDR2 sequences are LGHDT and YNNKEL (reference sequence). CDR3 nucleotides: TGTGCCAGCAGCCAAGCCGGGACTAGCGACGAGCAGTACTTC. Protein product: CASSQAGTSDEQYF.

V gene TRBV28 combines with J gene TRBJ2-5; TRBD2 aligns across 7 bases. The trim removed 6 bases at V and 2 bases at J, leaving 6 bases unmatched. Germline V gene sequence: CDR1 MDHEN, CDR2 SYDVKM. The CDR3 contains 14 residues. CDR3 coding DNA: TGTGCCAGCAGCGGAGCGGGGCTACAAGAGACCCAGTACTTC. The encoded protein is CASSGAGLQETQYF.

The chain recombines TRBV11-2 with TRBJ1-3, with D unresolved. This CDR3 has 13 amino acids. V lost 3 bases and J 2 bases, leaving 5 bases between the germline ends. The germline CDR1 and CDR2 sequences are SGHAT and FQNNGV. CDR3 in amino acids: CASSFYAGNTIYF. CDR3 DNA: TGTGCCAGCAGCTTTTACGCTGGAAACACCATATATTTT.

The chain carries TRBV7-9 and TRBJ2-2; 10 nucleotides agree with TRBD2. Germline-derived CDR1 and CDR2 are SEHNR and FQNEAQ (reference sequence). This CDR3 region has 18 residues. J was trimmed by 6 bases and V by 3 bases; bases with no gene match: 13. CDR3 region: CASSFPSQISGRAGELFF. CDR3 in DNA: TGTGCCAGCAGCTTCCCCTCCCAGATCAGCGGGAGGGCCGGGGAGCTGTTTTTT.

Only a few counts were recorded for this clonotype. The rearrangement uses TRBV7-2 and TRBJ1-5; perhaps TRBD1 as D (5 bases). CDR3 size: 15 residues. Germline V lookup: CDR1 SGHTA, CDR2 FQGNSA. V lost 1 base and J 9 bases, leaving 16 bases between the germline ends. Written as DNA, the CDR3 is TGTGCCAGCAGCTTAGATCGAGGGGCGAGTTGGCCCCAGCATTTT. This encodes CASSLDRGASWPQHF.